One and the same sample provided the 27 T cell receptor beta chains below, sequenced in a study of human T cells and chemical hapten exposure. TCRdb itself ran the RACE reads through MiXCR, one entry per CDR3 protein. The sample comprises 340,000 or so distinct CDR3 sequences, under 9% of which are singletons, and 7.5% to 9% rests with the top ten. Sample time point: patch test 1, 2 weeks after DPC sensitization. Treatment reported: therapeutic diphenylcyclopropenone sensitization with weekly scalp DPC. The material was whole blood, obtained in connection with sensitization to the hapten diphenylcyclopropenone (DPC). Every receptor here comes from a woman between 18 and 29 years old with alopecia areata. Some clones in this sample may be carry-over from other donors' samples.

The genes are TRBV20-1 and TRBJ2-7; TRBD2 aligns across 7 bases. This CDR3 contains 14 residues. Germline V CDR1 and CDR2: DFQATT, SNEGSKA (reference sequence). The CDR3 protein is CSAPLSGETYEQYF. The CDR3 DNA sequence: TGCAGCGCCCCTCTCAGCGGGGAAACCTACGAGCAGTACTTC.

This clonotype has only a few counts. The V gene is TRBV3-1, the J gene TRBJ1-4, with 7 bases aligning to TRBD1. Germline V CDR1 and CDR2: LGHDT, YNNKEL (reference sequence). The length of the CDR3 is 15 residues. J gave up 5 bases and V 2 bases, and 5 bases lay outside the gene matches. CDR3 sequence reads: CASSQSPTGNEKLFF. The CDR3 region has the DNA TGTGCCAGCAGCCAAAGCCCGACAGGGAATGAAAAACTGTTTTTT. Filled out from reference TRBV3-1 and TRBJ1-4, the complete variable domain reads DTAVSQTPKYLVTQMGNDKSIKCEQNLGHDTMYWYKQDSKKFLKIMFSYNNKELIINETVPNRFSPKSPDKAHLNLHINSLELGDSAVYFCASSQSPTGNEKLFFGSGTQLSVL.

J is TRBJ1-2 and V is TRBV4-3, with D maybe TRBD1 (5 bases). Germline-derived CDR1 and CDR2 are LGHNA and YSLEER. The V and J ends lost 1 base and 2 bases respectively, with 11 bases between them. There are 15 residues in the CDR3. CDR3 bases: TGCGCCAGCAGCCAAGTGGGGCTGACCAACTATGGCTACACCTTC. This encodes CASSQVGLTNYGYTF.

This clonotype appeared a few times. The CDR3 reads CASSPPGLAQYF. The CDR3 nucleotides are TGTGCCAGCAGCCCGCCGGGACTAGCGCAGTATTTT. This chain connects TRBV12-3 or TRBV12-4 to TRBJ2-3; 8 bases align to TRBD2. The length of the CDR3 is 12 residues. Trimming cost V 6 bases and J 10 bases; bases outside gene matches: 6.

This clonotype was counted only a few times. This chain connects TRBV27 to TRBJ2-2; 9 positions agree with TRBD2. V shed 2 bases, J shed 0 bases, and the junction held 7 bases outside the gene matches. Germline values: CDR1 MNHEY, CDR2 SMNVEV (reference sequence). The CDR3 contains 18 residues. CDR3 sequence (DNA): TGTGCCAGCAGTTTAATACCAGCGGGGGGCCCGAACACCGGGGAGCTGTTTTTT. Translation: CASSLIPAGGPNTGELFF.

There are a few counts of this clonotype. The chain combines TRBV5-1 with TRBJ1-2; 7 nucleotides line up with TRBD1. The germline gives CDR1 SGHRS, CDR2 YFSETQ. CDR3 size: 14 residues. V gave up 4 bases and J gave up 10 bases; unmatched junction bases: 13. CDR3: CASSMGQSFPTYTF. The CDR3, as DNA: TGCGCCAGCAGCATGGGACAGAGCTTCCCCACCTACACCTTC.

J is TRBJ2-2 and V is TRBV24-1; 8 bases map to TRBD2. The CDR3 covers 16 residues. Germline CDR1 reads KGHDR; CDR2 reads SFDVKD. Losses at the gene ends were 1 base for V and 6 bases for J; bases not matched to a gene: 6. The CDR3 is CATSDFLRGEAGELFF. The CDR3 DNA is TGTGCCACCAGTGATTTCTTGCGGGGGGAAGCCGGGGAGCTGTTTTTT.

This clonotype showed up many times. The V gene is TRBV7-3, the J gene TRBJ1-2; no clear D gene. Germline V gene data show CDR1 as SGHTA and CDR2 as FQGTGA. Trimming left V 5 bases short and J 0 bases short, with 13 bases between. This CDR3 region has 15 residues. CDR3 in DNA: TGTGCCAGCAGCCCAATGTTGCACTCTAACTATGGCTACACCTTC. Protein sequence: CASSPMLHSNYGYTF.

There are a few counts of this clonotype. The rearrangement uses TRBV6-2 or TRBV6-3 and TRBJ1-1, with D unresolved. Germline V gives CDR1 MNHEY, CDR2 SVGEGT. V was clipped by 6 bases and J by 6 bases, with 11 bases between them. The CDR3 loop spans 12 amino acids. The CDR3 is CASRIEGSEAFF. As DNA, the CDR3 is TGTGCCAGCAGGATCGAGGGATCTGAAGCTTTCTTT.

The chain recombines TRBV6-2 or TRBV6-3 with TRBJ2-3; 13 bases are shared with TRBD2. The V gene end was trimmed by 7 bases and the J gene end by 4 bases; junction bases not matched to a gene: 20. Looked up from germline, CDR1 is MNHEY and CDR2 is SVGEGT. There are 20 residues in the CDR3. The CDR3 reads CASNPIYPGLAGMFADTQYF. CDR3 nucleotide sequence: TGTGCCAGCAATCCAATCTATCCGGGACTAGCGGGGATGTTCGCAGATACGCAGTATTTT.

This clonotype has more than one count but fewer than ten. This chain links TRBV3-1 with TRBJ2-2, with 8 bases matching TRBD1. The CDR3 loop spans 17 amino acids. V shed 5 bases, J shed 0 bases, and the junction held 8 bases outside the gene matches. CDR1 and CDR2 (germline): LGHDT, YNNKEL (reference sequence). DNA for the CDR3: TGTGCCAGCAGCTCCGGACAGGGAATTTCGAACACCGGGGAGCTGTTTTTT. It encodes CASSSGQGISNTGELFF.

This sequence joins TRBV4-2 and TRBJ1-2; D not certain. This CDR3 has 17 amino acids. The germline gives CDR1 LGHNA, CDR2 YNFKEQ. V lost 2 bases, J lost 6 bases, and 22 bases lay in between. CDR3 in DNA: TGTGCCAGCAGCCAACAACTTCAGACGGCAGGATACCATGGCTACACCTTC. Translation: CASSQQLQTAGYHGYTF.

This clonotype was observed a few times. The chain uses TRBV6-1 and TRBJ1-4; maybe TRBD1 (6 bases). CDR3 length: 13 amino acids. Germline loops: CDR1 MNHNS, CDR2 SASEGT. Trimming pared 7 bases from V and 8 bases from J, leaving 14 bases between. CDR3 DNA sequence: TGTGCCAGCAAGTGGCAGGGACACGAAAAACTGTTTTTT. Protein: CASKWQGHEKLFF.

This clonotype was counted only a few times. The chain uses TRBV9 and TRBJ1-4; D is possibly TRBD1 (5 bases). V was pared by 0 bases and J by 6 bases, with 9 bases between. Germline lookup yields CDR1 SGDLS and CDR2 YYNGEE. This CDR3 is 14 amino acids long. This chain's CDR3 is CASSVDIRDEKLFF. CDR3 coding DNA: TGTGCCAGCAGCGTAGATATCAGGGATGAAAAACTGTTTTTT.

In this sample, this clonotype turned up many times. The chain carries TRBV7-9 and TRBJ2-1, with D uncertain. V lost 6 bases and J 7 bases, leaving 10 bases between the germline ends. This CDR3 has 12 residues. Germline loops: CDR1 SEHNR, CDR2 FQNEAQ (reference sequence). The CDR3 region is CASRYPSNEQFF. CDR3 in DNA: TGTGCCAGCAGATACCCTAGTAATGAGCAGTTCTTC.

This clonotype was seen a handful of times. The V call is TRBV4-1, the J call TRBJ2-7; D perhaps matches TRBD1 (5 bases). CDR3 size: 16 residues. Germline V gene lookup returns CDR1 MGHRA and CDR2 YSYEKL. Deletions cut 3 bases from V and 5 bases from J, with 20 bases between. The CDR3 DNA reads as TGCGCCAGCAGCCAGATTACAGGAATTATTAGGGACGAGCAGTACTTC. Translation gives CASSQITGIIRDEQYF.

The table lists this clonotype with a few counts. V usage is TRBV2 and J usage is TRBJ1-2; D may be TRBD1 (5 bases). With 0 bases removed from V and 8 bases from J, the gap between germline ends came to 7 bases. In germline, CDR1 is SNHLY, CDR2 FYNNEI. The CDR3 contains 12 residues. CDR3 sequence: CASSEARDGYTF. DNA of the CDR3: TGTGCCAGCAGTGAAGCGAGGGACGGCTACACCTTC.

The table lists this clonotype with many counts. The chain recombines TRBV7-3 with TRBJ1-3; a weak D match, TRBD1 (5 bases). V was pared by 4 bases and J by 0 bases, with 13 bases between. CDR1 SGHTA and CDR2 FQGTGA come from the germline V gene. The CDR3 sequence is 16 residues long. The CDR3, as DNA: TGTGCCAGCAGCTCGGGGGACGCTTCCTCTGGAAACACCATATATTTT. It is translated as CASSSGDASSGNTIYF.

This clonotype occurred many times. V usage is TRBV28 and J usage is TRBJ2-1, with unresolved D. This CDR3 comprises 12 residues. Germline-derived CDR1 and CDR2 are MDHEN and SYDVKM. The V end was cut by 6 bases, the J end by 10 bases, with 13 bases between. CDR3 in amino acids: CASSEAADEQFF. The DNA for the CDR3 is TGTGCCAGCAGCGAGGCGGCGGACGAGCAGTTCTTC.

This clonotype has a handful of counts. V is TRBV29-1 and J is TRBJ2-3; 7 bases agree with TRBD1. From germline, CDR1 is SQVTM and CDR2 ANQGSEA. V shed 3 bases, J shed 4 bases, and the junction held 4 bases outside the gene matches. This CDR3 spans 13 amino acids. The CDR3 sequence: CSVENRGPDTQYF. DNA of the CDR3: TGCAGCGTTGAGAACAGGGGACCAGATACGCAGTATTTT.

The table lists this clonotype with many counts. The gene calls are TRBV18 and TRBJ2-6; 10 nucleotides line up with TRBD1. This CDR3 has 14 residues. CDR1 is KGHSH, CDR2 LQKENI, per germline. The junction had 4 bases not matched to a gene; V was cut back by 3 bases and J by 11 bases. The CDR3 DNA sequence: TGTGCCAGCTCACCCCTTGGGACAGGGGACGTCCTGACTTTC. Protein sequence: CASSPLGTGDVLTF.

The CDR3 protein is CASSPSSSTDTQYF. The CDR3 DNA reads as TGTGCCAGCTCACCGTCCTCAAGCACAGATACGCAGTATTTT. The gene calls are TRBV18 and TRBJ2-3; D unresolved. With 3 bases removed from V and 0 bases from J, the gap between germline ends came to 7 bases. Germline V gene lookup returns CDR1 KGHSH and CDR2 LQKENI. CDR3 length: 14 residues.

The chain joins TRBV7-9 to TRBJ2-3, with D possibly matching TRBD2 (5 bases). The CDR3 covers 15 residues. Germline assignment: CDR1 SEHNR and CDR2 FQNEAQ (reference sequence). The V gene lost 5 bases and the J gene lost 6 bases, with 18 bases spanning the gap. CDR3 sequence (DNA): TGTGCCAGCAGCCCGGAGGAACTAGGACTTGATACGCAGTATTTT. Its translation is CASSPEELGLDTQYF.

This clonotype has just a few counts. J is TRBJ1-2 and V is TRBV12-3 or TRBV12-4; D is ambiguous. The CDR3 consists of 13 residues. Between the trimmed V and J ends, which lost 6 bases and 2 bases, there was a span of 10 bases. This CDR3 is CASRPPTNYGYTF. For the CDR3, the DNA is TGTGCCAGCAGGCCACCTACGAACTATGGCTACACCTTC.

This clonotype has only a few counts. The chain is built from TRBV7-2 and TRBJ2-5, with 10 bases that match TRBD1. This CDR3 is built from 16 residues. Germline V gene lookup returns CDR1 SGHTA and CDR2 FQGNSA. V lost 3 bases to trimming and J lost 4 bases; unmatched junction nucleotides: 8. The CDR3: CASSFKTGGSGETQYF. DNA for the CDR3: TGTGCCAGCAGCTTTAAGACAGGGGGCTCGGGAGAGACCCAGTACTTC.

This clonotype was seen ten or more times. J is TRBJ2-1 and V is TRBV11-2; 7 nucleotides line up with TRBD2. The J segment lost 0 bases and the V segment lost 3 bases, leaving 5 bases of the junction unmatched. The V gene's germline CDR1 is SGHAT and CDR2 FQNNGV. The CDR3 is 16 amino acids. CDR3 region: CASSFRGDSSYNEQFF. CDR3 coding DNA: TGTGCCAGCAGCTTTCGGGGGGATAGCTCCTACAATGAGCAGTTCTTC.

The chain links TRBV20-1 to TRBJ2-2; D ambiguous. CDR1 is DFQATT and CDR2 is SNEGSKA in the germline V gene (reference sequence). Trimming removed 2 bases at V and 1 base at J, with 5 bases between. The CDR3 length is 13 residues. CDR3 in DNA: TGCAGTGCTAGATACGGGAACACCGGGGAGCTGTTTTTT. This gives the protein CSARYGNTGELFF.